This TCR beta chain stems from a study of blood T cells in healthy people across ages. On this clonotype itself: What it binds is unknown. One base away lies a much larger clone, so this may be a sequencing read error.

From germline, CDR1 is SGHKS and CDR2 YYEKEE (reference sequence). V was cut by 0 bases and J by 9 bases, with 16 bases left in between. CDR3 length: 15 residues. Together with a sample-barcoded 5' primer, a J-beta primer mix was included in a second PCR lasting about 7 to 12 cycles. Each CDR3 protein gets one entry after TCRdb re-called the 5' RACE reads with MiXCR. The data show approximately 960,000 distinct CDR3 sequences, 25% to 30% seen once. Findings and caveats of the study: Because sorting was not performed, PBMCs prevented conclusive naive versus antigen-experienced comparison.

Separately, the same data were catalogued under a study of T cells of mothers and their children.

Source material: blood. The gene calls are TRBV5-5 and TRBJ2-1; D is unresolved. The clonotype was recovered from a middle-aged woman in good health. CDR3 nucleotides: TGTGCCAGCAGCTTGGAGGAGCCAGGTTTGTTTGAGCAGTTCTTC. It codes for CASSLEEPGLFEQFF.